In its sample, the clone carrying this T cell receptor beta chain was seen many times. CDR3 length: 13 residues. Germline V gene sequence: CDR1 MNHEY, CDR2 SVGAGI. J was trimmed by 10 bases and V by 1 base; bases with no gene match: 3. The data are from a study of human T cells and chemical hapten exposure. Study-wide background: Sensitization was performed using 2% DPC on a roughly 2 cm by roughly 2 cm upper inner arm skin site.

Library construction involved attaching unique molecular identifiers to individual cDNA molecules, which allowed quantitative, reproducible TCR counting. TCRdb analysed the RACE reads with MiXCR anew, one entry per CDR3 protein. Of under 300,000 distinct CDR3 sequences listed, more than 6.5% are singletons. Stated time point: pre-sensitization, week 0. The treatment was: therapeutic diphenylcyclopropenone sensitization with weekly scalp DPC. This receptor was identified in a woman in her thirties or forties with alopecia areata. Some clones in this sample may be carry-over from other donors' samples. This material consisted of whole blood, taken in connection with sensitization to the hapten diphenylcyclopropenone (DPC). This chain joins TRBV6-5 and TRBJ2-1; 8 nucleotides line up with TRBD1. CDR3 protein: CASSYLDRDEQFF. In DNA, the CDR3 is TGTGCCAGCAGTTACTTGGACAGGGACGAGCAGTTCTTC.